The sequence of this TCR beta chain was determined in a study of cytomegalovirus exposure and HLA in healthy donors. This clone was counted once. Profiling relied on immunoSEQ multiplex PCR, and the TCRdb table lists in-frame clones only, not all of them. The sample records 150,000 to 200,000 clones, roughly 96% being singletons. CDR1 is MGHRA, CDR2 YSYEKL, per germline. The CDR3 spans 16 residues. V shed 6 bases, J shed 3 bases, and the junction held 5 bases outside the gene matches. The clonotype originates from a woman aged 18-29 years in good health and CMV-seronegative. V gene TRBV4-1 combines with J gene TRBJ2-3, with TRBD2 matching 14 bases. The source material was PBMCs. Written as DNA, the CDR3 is TGCGCCAGCAGGACTAGCGGGGGGGCAGGGACAGATACGCAGTATTTT. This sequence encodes CASRTSGGAGTDTQYF.